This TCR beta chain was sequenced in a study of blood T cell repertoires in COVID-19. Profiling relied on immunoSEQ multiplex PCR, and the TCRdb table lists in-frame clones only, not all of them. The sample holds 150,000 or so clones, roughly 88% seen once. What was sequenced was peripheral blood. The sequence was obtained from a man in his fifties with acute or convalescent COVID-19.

The CDR3 sequence is CASSESGLSRLTDTQYF. The CDR3 nucleotides are TGCGCCAGCAGTGAGTCGGGGCTTTCCAGACTCACAGATACGCAGTATTTT. The V and J genes are TRBV10-1 and TRBJ2-3; possible D gene TRBD1, 5 bases. CDR1 is WNHNN and CDR2 is SYGVQD in the germline V gene (reference sequence). The CDR3 contains 17 residues. V dropped 0 bases and J dropped 2 bases, with 15 bases sitting between them.